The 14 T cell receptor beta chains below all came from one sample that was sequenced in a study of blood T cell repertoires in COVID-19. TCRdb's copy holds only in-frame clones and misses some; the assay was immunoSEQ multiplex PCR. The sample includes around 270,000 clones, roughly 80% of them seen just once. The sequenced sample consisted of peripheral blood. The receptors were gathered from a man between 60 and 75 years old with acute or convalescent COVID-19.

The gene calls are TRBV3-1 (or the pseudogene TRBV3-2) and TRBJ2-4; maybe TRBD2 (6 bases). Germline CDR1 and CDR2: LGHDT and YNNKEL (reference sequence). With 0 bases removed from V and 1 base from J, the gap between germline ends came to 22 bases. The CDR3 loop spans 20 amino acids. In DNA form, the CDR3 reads TGTGCCAGCAGCCAAGAGGGGTACGGGAGAGGGGCCGGTGCCAAAAACATTCAGTACTTC. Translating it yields CASSQEGYGRGAGAKNIQYF.

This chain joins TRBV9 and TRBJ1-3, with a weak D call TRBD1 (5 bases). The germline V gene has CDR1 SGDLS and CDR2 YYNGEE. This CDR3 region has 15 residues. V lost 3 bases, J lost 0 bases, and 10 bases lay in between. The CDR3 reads CASSAPGNSGNTIYF. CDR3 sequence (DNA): TGTGCCAGCAGCGCACCAGGGAACTCTGGAAACACCATATATTTT.

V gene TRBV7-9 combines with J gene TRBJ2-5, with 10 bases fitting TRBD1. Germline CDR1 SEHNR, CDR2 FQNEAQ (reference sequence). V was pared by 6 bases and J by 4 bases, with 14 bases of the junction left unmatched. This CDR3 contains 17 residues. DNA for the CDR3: TGTGCCAGCAGTTCTTGGCCCGGACAGGGGGGGCGAGAGACCCAGTACTTC. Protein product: CASSSWPGQGGRETQYF.

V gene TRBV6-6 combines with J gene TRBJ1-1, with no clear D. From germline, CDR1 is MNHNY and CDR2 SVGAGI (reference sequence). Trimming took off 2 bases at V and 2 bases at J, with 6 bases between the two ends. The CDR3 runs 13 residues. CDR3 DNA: TGTGCCAGCAGTTACCGCGTAAACACTGAAGCTTTCTTT. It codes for CASSYRVNTEAFF.

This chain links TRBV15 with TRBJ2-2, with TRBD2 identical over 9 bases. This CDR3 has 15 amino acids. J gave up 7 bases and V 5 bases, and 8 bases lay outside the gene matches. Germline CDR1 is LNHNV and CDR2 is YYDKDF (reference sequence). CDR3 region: CATSFGTSKGGELFF. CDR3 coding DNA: TGTGCCACCAGCTTTGGGACTAGCAAAGGCGGGGAGCTGTTTTTT.

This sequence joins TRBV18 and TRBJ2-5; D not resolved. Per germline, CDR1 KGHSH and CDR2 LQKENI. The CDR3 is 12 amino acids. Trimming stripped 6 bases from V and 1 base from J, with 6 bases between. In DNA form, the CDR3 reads TGTGCCAGCTCTTCATTCCAAGAGACCCAGTACTTC. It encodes CASSSFQETQYF. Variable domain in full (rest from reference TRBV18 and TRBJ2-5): NAGVMQNPRHLVRRRGQEARLRCSPMKGHSHVYWYRQLPEEGLKFMVYLQKENIIDESGMPKERFSAEFPKEGPSILRIQQVVRGDSAAYFCASSSFQETQYFGPGTRLLVL.

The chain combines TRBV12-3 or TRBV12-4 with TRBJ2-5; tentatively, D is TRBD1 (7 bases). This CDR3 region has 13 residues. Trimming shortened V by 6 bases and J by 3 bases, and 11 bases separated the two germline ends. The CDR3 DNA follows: TGTGCCAGCAGCCGCGGGACAGAAGAGACCCAGTACTTC. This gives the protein CASSRGTEETQYF.

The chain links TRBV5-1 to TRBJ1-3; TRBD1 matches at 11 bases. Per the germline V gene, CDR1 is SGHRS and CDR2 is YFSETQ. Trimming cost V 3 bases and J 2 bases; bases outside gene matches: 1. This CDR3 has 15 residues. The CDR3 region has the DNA TGCGCCAGCAGCTGGACAGGGGGCCCTGGAAACACCATATATTTT. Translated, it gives CASSWTGGPGNTIYF.

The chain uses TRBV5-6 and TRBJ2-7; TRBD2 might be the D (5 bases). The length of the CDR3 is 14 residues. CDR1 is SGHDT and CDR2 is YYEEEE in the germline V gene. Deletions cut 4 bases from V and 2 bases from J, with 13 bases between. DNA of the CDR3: TGTGCCAGCAGCCCAGATGACGGGACCTACGAGCAGTACTTC. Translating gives CASSPDDGTYEQYF.

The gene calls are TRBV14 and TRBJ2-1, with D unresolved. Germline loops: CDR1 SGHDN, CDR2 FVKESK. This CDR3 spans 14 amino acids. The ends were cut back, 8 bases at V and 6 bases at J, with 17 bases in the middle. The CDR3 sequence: CASANPTPANEQFF. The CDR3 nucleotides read TGTGCCAGCGCTAACCCGACTCCGGCCAATGAGCAGTTCTTC.

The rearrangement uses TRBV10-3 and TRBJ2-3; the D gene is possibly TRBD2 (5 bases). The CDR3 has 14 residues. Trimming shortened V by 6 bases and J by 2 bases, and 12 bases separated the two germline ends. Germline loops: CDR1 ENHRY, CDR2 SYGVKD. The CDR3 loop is CAIRAQRNTDTQYF. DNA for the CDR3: TGTGCCATCAGAGCCCAGCGGAACACAGATACGCAGTATTTT.

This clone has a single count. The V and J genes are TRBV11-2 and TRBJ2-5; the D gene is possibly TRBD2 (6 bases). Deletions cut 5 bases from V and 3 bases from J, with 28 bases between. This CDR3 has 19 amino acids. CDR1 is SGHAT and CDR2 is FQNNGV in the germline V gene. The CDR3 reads CASSRTGTWWAFRKETQYF. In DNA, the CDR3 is TGTGCCAGCAGCCGCACCGGGACTTGGTGGGCGTTTAGAAAAGAGACCCAGTACTTC.

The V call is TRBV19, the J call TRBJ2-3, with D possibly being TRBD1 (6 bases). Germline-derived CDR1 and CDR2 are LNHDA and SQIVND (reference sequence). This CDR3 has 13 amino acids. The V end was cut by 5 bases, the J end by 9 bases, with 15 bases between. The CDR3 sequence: CASSVNQGPTQYF. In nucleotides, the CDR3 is TGTGCCAGTAGTGTCAATCAGGGGCCAACGCAGTATTTT.

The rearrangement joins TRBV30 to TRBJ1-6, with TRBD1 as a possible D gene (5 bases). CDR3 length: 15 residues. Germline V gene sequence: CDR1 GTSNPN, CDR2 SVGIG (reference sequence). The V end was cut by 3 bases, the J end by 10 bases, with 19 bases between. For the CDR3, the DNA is TGTGCCTGGAGCGGCAGCGCCTTTGGGGGGTCACCCCTCCACTTT. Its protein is CAWSGSAFGGSPLHF.